A single sample gave rise to the 7 T cell receptor beta chains below, sequenced in a study of OX40 agonist ivuxolimab in advanced cancers. Data came from immunoSEQ multiplex PCR; TCRdb stores just in-frame clones and leaves some out. The sample yields more than 80,000 clones, approximately 90% seen once. The sample here was CD4+ or CD8+ T cells sorted from blood, taken in a trial of the OX40 agonist ivuxolimab. The receptor set was obtained from an adult with an advanced solid tumor such as melanoma, head and neck, liver or kidney cancer.

CDR3 DNA sequence: TGCGCCAGCAGCCAAGATAACCAAAACAATGAGCAGTTCTTC. Its protein is CASSQDNQNNEQFF. The V call is TRBV4-1, the J call TRBJ2-1; D not resolved. CDR3 length: 14 amino acids. Germline CDR1 and CDR2: MGHRA and YSYEKL. The V gene lost 0 bases and the J gene lost 5 bases, with 8 bases spanning the gap.

This sequence joins TRBV11-2 and TRBJ2-7, with TRBD1 matching over 7 bases. The germline CDR1 and CDR2 sequences are SGHAT and FQNNGV. J gave up 4 bases and V 2 bases, and 2 bases lay outside the gene matches. The CDR3 loop spans 13 amino acids. DNA for the CDR3: TGTGCCAGCAGCTTATTCAGGGGGTACGAGCAGTACTTC. This sequence encodes CASSLFRGYEQYF.

The V gene is TRBV7-6, the J gene TRBJ2-2; 9 positions agree with TRBD1. V was clipped by 5 bases and J by 7 bases; unmatched bases: 8. From germline, CDR1 is SGHVS and CDR2 FNYEAQ. The CDR3 runs to 15 residues. The DNA for the CDR3 is TGTGCCAGCAGCCCCGAAACAGGGGGCATCGGGGAGCTGTTTTTT. It codes for CASSPETGGIGELFF. Based on the CDR3 plus reference TRBV7-6 and TRBJ2-2, the full variable domain is GAGVSQSPRYKVTKRGQDVALRCDPISGHVSLYWYRQALGQGPEFLTYFNYEAQQDKSGLPNDRFSAERPEGSISTLTIQRTEQRDSAMYRCASSPETGGIGELFFGEGSRLTVL.

The rearrangement joins TRBV11-3 to TRBJ2-3; 8 bases line up with TRBD2. CDR1 SGHNT and CDR2 YENEEA come from the germline V gene. CDR3 size: 15 residues. The junction had 7 bases not matched to a gene; V was cut back by 4 bases and J by 4 bases. CDR3 sequence (DNA): TGTGCCAGCAGCTCGATTAGCGGGGCGGCAGATACGCAGTATTTT. This sequence encodes CASSSISGAADTQYF.

The rearrangement uses TRBV27 and TRBJ2-2, with D uncertain. In germline, CDR1 is MNHEY, CDR2 SMNVEV (reference sequence). The CDR3 contains 14 residues. Trimming took 7 bases from V and 1 from J, leaving 10 bases between them. The CDR3 sequence: CASIASRNTGELFF. DNA for the CDR3: TGTGCCAGCATTGCTTCGAGGAACACCGGGGAGCTGTTTTTT.

This sequence joins TRBV6-7 and TRBJ2-5; D may be TRBD2 (5 bases). TRBV6-7 falls under the ORF class, with uncertain function. V gave up 5 bases and J gave up 3 bases, with 28 bases separating them. The CDR3 is made up of 19 amino acids. In DNA form, the CDR3 reads TGTGCCAGCAGTCCCCCTCACGAGGGTAATTCGAAACTCGAAGAGACCCAGTACTTC. This translates into CASSPPHEGNSKLEETQYF.

The V and J genes are TRBV10-3 and TRBJ1-2; the D gene is possibly TRBD1 (6 bases). The V end lost 2 bases, the J end lost 5 bases, and 15 bases lay between the germline ends. Germline V gives CDR1 ENHRY, CDR2 SYGVKD. This CDR3 has 15 amino acids. The CDR3 DNA reads as TGTGCCATCAGTGAGGGATACAGGAGGGGGTATGGCTACACCTTC. Amino acids: CAISEGYRRGYGYTF.